This section outlines one T cell receptor (beta chain) sequence together with its context. No antigen is known for it. This record belongs to a study of CD8 T cells in Susac syndrome. About the research overall: When blood was collected, patients with Susac syndrome were therapy-naive, were taking corticosteroids, or were receiving intravenous immunoglobulin alone.

The CDR3 runs to 13 residues. Germline CDR1 reads DFQATT; CDR2 reads SNEGSKA (reference sequence). Trimming took 2 bases from V and 2 from J, leaving 10 bases between them. Reverse transcription of about 0.5 to 1 ug RNA was performed with random hexamers. A single record per CDR3 protein comes from TCRdb applying MiXCR to the immunoSEQ multiplex PCR reads. The table lists 85,000 to 120,000 distinct CDR3 sequences, around 94% of them singletons. The authors sequenced TCR beta from blood CD8+ and CD4+ T cells. General study results and limits: The authors found about 17 Susac-specific public clones in total CD8+ repertoires and 4 to 6 in CD8+ TEMRA repertoires.

The source material was CD8+ T cells from PBMCs. This chain links TRBV20-1 with TRBJ2-7; perhaps TRBD2 as D (5 bases). This TCR came from a human donor with Susac syndrome. The CDR3 DNA is TGCAGTGCTAGATTTGGAGGCCCCTACGAGCAGTACTTC. Encoded protein: CSARFGGPYEQYF.